This TCR beta chain was found in a study of shared clonotypes between healthy human individuals. Assay: immunoSEQ multiplex PCR; the TCRdb copy retains only in-frame clones and omits some. The table has about 110,000 clones, roughly 70% seen once. CDR1 is MGHRA and CDR2 is YSYEKL in the germline V gene. CDR3 length: 16 amino acids. V was cut by 6 bases and J by 0 bases, with 15 bases left in between. V is TRBV4-1 and J is TRBJ2-1, with D perhaps matching TRBD1 (6 bases). Sequencing was done on a sample of memory CD8+ T cells sorted from blood. The sample's subset: CD45RO+ cells pooled with CCR7-negative TemRA cells. This TCR was sampled from a woman under 40 in good health. The CDR3 DNA is TGCGCCAGCAGTCCGGCACCGGGACACTCCTACAATGAGCAGTTCTTC. Protein: CASSPAPGHSYNEQFF.